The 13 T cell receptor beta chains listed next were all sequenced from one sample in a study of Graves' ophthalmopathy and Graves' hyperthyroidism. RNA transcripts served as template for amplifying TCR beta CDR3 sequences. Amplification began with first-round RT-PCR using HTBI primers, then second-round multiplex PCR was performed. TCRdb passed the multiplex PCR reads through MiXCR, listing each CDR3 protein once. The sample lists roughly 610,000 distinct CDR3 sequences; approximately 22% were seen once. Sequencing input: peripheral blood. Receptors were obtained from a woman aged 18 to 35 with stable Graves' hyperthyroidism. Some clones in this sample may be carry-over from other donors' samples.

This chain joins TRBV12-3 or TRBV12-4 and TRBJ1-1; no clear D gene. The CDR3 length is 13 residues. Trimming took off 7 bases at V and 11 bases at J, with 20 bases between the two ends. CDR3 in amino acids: CASTREEGPWAFF. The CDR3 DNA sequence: TGTGCCAGCACCCGCGAAGAAGGGCCTTGGGCTTTCTTT.

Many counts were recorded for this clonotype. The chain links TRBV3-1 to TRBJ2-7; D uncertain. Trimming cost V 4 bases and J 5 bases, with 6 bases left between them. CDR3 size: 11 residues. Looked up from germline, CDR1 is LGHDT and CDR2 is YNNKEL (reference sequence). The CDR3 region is CASSRSHEQYF. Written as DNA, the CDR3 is TGTGCCAGCAGCCGTAGTCACGAGCAGTACTTC.

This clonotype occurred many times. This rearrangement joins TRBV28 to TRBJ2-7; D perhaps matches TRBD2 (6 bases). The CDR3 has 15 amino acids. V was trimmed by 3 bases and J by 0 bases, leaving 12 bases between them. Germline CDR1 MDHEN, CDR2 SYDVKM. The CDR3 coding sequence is TGTGCCAGCAGTTTCTCCGACGGGGGCTCCTACGAGCAGTACTTC. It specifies CASSFSDGGSYEQYF.

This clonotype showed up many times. Here the CDR3 reads CSARDPQGGTYEQYF. The CDR3 DNA follows: TGCAGTGCTAGAGATCCCCAGGGAGGAACCTACGAGCAGTACTTC. V and J are TRBV20-1 and TRBJ2-7, with a possible D match to TRBD2 (6 bases). The V end was cut by 0 bases, the J end by 2 bases, with 14 bases between. The germline CDR1 and CDR2 sequences are DFQATT and SNEGSKA (reference sequence). The CDR3 is 15 amino acids.

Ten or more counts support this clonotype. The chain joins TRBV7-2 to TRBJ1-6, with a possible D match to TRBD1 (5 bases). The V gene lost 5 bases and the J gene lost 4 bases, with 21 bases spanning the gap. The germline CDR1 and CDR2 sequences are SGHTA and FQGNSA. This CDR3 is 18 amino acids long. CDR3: CASSEKAFRGTYNSPLHF. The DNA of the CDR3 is TGTGCCAGCAGCGAAAAGGCGTTTAGGGGAACATATAATTCACCCCTCCACTTT. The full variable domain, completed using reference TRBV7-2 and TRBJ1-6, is GAGVSQSPSNKVTEKGKDVELRCDPISGHTALYWYRQSLGQGLEFLIYFQGNSAPDKSGLPSDRFSAERTGGSVSTLTIQRTQQEDSAVYLCASSEKAFRGTYNSPLHFGNGTRLTVT.

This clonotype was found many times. The CDR3 region is CASSLRVSPETQYF. The CDR3 region has the DNA TGTGCCAGCAGTTTAAGAGTAAGTCCGGAGACCCAGTACTTC. The chain links TRBV12-3 or TRBV12-4 to TRBJ2-5; no reliable D call. The CDR3 sequence is 14 residues long. The V gene lost 2 bases and the J gene lost 5 bases, with 12 bases spanning the gap.

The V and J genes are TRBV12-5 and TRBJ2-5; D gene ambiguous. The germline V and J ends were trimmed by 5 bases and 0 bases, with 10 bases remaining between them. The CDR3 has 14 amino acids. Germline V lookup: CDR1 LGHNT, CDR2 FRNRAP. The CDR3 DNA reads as TGTGCTAGTGGTCATTCGAATAACCAAGAGACCCAGTACTTC. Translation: CASGHSNNQETQYF.

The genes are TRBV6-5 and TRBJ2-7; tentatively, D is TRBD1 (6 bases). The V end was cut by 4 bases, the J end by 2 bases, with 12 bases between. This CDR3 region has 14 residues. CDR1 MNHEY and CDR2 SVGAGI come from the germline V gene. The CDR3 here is CASSFTTGTYEQYF. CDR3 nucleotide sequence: TGTGCCAGCAGTTTCACGACAGGAACCTACGAGCAGTACTTC.

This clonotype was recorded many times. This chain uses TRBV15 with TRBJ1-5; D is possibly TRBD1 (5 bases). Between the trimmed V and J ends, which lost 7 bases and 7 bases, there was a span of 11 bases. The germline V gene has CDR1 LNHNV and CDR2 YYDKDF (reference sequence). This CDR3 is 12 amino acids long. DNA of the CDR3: TGTGCCACCACAGGGATGAACCAGCCCCAGCATTTT. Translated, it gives CATTGMNQPQHF.

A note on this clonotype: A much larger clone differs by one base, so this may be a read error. CDR3 bases: TGTGGCAGCAGTACAGGGGGGTTTCAGCCCCAGCATTTT. Translated: CGSSTGGFQPQHF. The rearrangement joins TRBV12-3 or TRBV12-4 to TRBJ1-5; 8 nucleotides match TRBD1. The CDR3 runs 13 residues.

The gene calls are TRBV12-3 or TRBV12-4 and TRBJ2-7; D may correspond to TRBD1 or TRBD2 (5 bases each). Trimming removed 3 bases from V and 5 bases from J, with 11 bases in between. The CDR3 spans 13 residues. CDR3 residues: CASSLRGFDEQYF. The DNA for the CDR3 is TGTGCCAGCAGTTTGAGGGGCTTTGACGAGCAGTACTTC.

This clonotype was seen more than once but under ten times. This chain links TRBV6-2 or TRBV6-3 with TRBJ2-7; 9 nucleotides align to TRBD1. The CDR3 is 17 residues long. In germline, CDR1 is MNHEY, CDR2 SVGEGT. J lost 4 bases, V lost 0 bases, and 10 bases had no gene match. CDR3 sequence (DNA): TGTGCCAGCAGTTACTCGTCTAGTGGGACAGGGTTGTACGAGCAGTACTTC. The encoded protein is CASSYSSSGTGLYEQYF.

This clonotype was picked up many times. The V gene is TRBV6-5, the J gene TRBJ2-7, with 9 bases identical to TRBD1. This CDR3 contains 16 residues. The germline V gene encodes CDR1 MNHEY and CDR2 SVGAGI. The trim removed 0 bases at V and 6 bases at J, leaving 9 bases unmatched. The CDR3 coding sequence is TGTGCCAGCAGTTACTCGCAAACAGGGGGCGCGGCCGAGCAGTACTTC. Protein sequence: CASSYSQTGGAAEQYF.